The 9 T cell receptor beta chains below all came from one sample that was sequenced in a study of T cell repertoires in cytomegalovirus infection. Using its own MiXCR run on the reads, TCRdb lists one record per CDR3 protein. This sample has approximately 990,000 distinct CDR3 sequences, with approximately 32% found just once. Their recognized antigens are unknown. The sample here was cultured CD8+ T cells from PBMCs, taken from culture after CMV antigen stimulation. The receptors were sampled from a human donor in good health (CMV status not recorded). Some clones in this sample may be carry-over from other donors' samples.

The chain joins TRBV15 to TRBJ2-7, with TRBD2 as a possible D gene (6 bases). CDR1 is LNHNV and CDR2 is YYDKDF in the germline V gene (reference sequence). V was cut by 0 bases and J by 9 bases, with 18 bases left in between. This CDR3 contains 15 residues. The CDR3 region has the DNA TGTGCCACCAGCAGAGATCAACTGAACGGGGGAGTGCAGTACGTC. Translation gives CATSRDQLNGGVQYV.

This chain links TRBV2 with TRBJ1-4, with TRBD1 matching over 7 bases. Germline V gene lookup returns CDR1 SNHLY and CDR2 FYNNEI. The V and J ends lost 10 bases and 0 bases, in that order; junction bases with no gene match: 8. This CDR3 spans 15 amino acids. The CDR3 loop reads CATHRGKTTNEKLFF. For the CDR3, the DNA is TGTGCCACCCACAGGGGAAAAACAACTAATGAAAAACTGTTTTTT. The full variable domain, completed using reference TRBV2 and TRBJ1-4, is EPEVTQTPSHQVTQMGQEVILRCVPISNHLYFYWYRQILGQKVEFLVSFYNNEISEKSEIFDDQFSVERPDGSNFTLKIRSTKLEDSAMYFCATHRGKTTNEKLFFGSGTQLSVL.

The chain combines TRBV25-1 with TRBJ2-1; D gene uncertain. The CDR3 length is 12 residues. Germline values: CDR1 MGHDK, CDR2 SYGVNS. Trimming removed 4 bases from V and 6 bases from J, with 7 bases in between. The CDR3 bases are TGTGCCAGCAGTGTAAGAGGCAATGAGCAGTTCTTC. Residues: CASSVRGNEQFF.

The chain uses TRBV6-8 and TRBJ2-1, with D uncertain. V was shortened by 2 bases and J by 8 bases, with 22 bases between the two germline ends. The germline CDR1 and CDR2 sequences are MNHGY and SAAAGT. The CDR3 is made up of 17 amino acids. The CDR3 region has the DNA TGTGCCAGCAGTTACCGGATCCCGGCGGCCTCCTCCGATGAGCAGTTCTTC. Translating gives CASSYRIPAASSDEQFF.

The chain combines TRBV13 with TRBJ2-7; D is ambiguous. The germline V gene encodes CDR1 PRHDT and CDR2 FYEKMQ (reference sequence). The CDR3 totals 13 residues. The CDR3 DNA reads TGTGCCAGCAGCTTAGGACAGATCTACGAGCAGCACGTC. This encodes CASSLGQIYEQHV.

CDR3 DNA: TGTGCCAGCAGTTACTCGATACAAGGCCCTGACGGGACTGAAGCTTTCTTT. Translated, it gives CASSYSIQGPDGTEAFF. The chain couples TRBV6-6 to TRBJ1-1; D remains ambiguous. The CDR3 is 17 residues long. Trimming removed 0 bases at V and 5 bases at J, with 19 bases between. CDR1 MNHNY and CDR2 SVGAGI come from the germline V gene (reference sequence).

This clonotype was seen more than once but under ten times. The chain employs TRBV10-3 and TRBJ2-5; D assignment may be TRBD1 or TRBD2 (5 bases each). CDR1 and CDR2 from the germline V gene are ENHRY and SYGVKD. The CDR3 runs to 14 residues. Trimming removed 3 bases from V and 1 base from J, with 9 bases in between. This CDR3 is CAISDEGSQETQYF. CDR3 coding DNA: TGTGCCATCAGTGACGAGGGGAGCCAAGAGACCCAGTACTTC.

The gene calls are TRBV6-1 and TRBJ1-6; D not resolved. Trimming removed 2 bases at V and 4 bases at J, with 12 bases between. The germline V gene has CDR1 MNHNS and CDR2 SASEGT. The CDR3 spans 16 residues. CDR3 sequence reads: CASSESEEAYNSPLHF. The CDR3 DNA is TGTGCCAGCAGTGAAAGTGAAGAGGCTTATAATTCACCCCTCCACTTT.

The chain recombines TRBV4-3 with TRBJ2-3; 12 nucleotides match TRBD2. With V trimmed by 0 bases and J by 2 bases, 12 bases remained unmatched. The CDR3 has 20 residues. The V gene's germline CDR1 is LGHNA and CDR2 YSLEER. CDR3 region: CASSQDVGLAGITHTDTQYF. In DNA, the CDR3 is TGCGCCAGCAGCCAAGATGTAGGACTAGCGGGGATCACTCACACAGATACGCAGTATTTT.